These T cell receptor beta chains were read from a single sample in a study of cytomegalovirus exposure and HLA in healthy donors. Some clones are missing from TCRdb's copy, which holds only in-frame ones; the method was immunoSEQ multiplex PCR. This repertoire shows under 250,000 clones, over 65% found once; its top ten account for 1% to 1.5%. The specimen was PBMCs. Source of these receptors: a human donor in good health. Each CDR3 is given with its conserved first and last residue. Each record gives: J gene, V gene, D gene, clone size, CDR3 DNA, CDR3 protein. A D gene is named only where the DNA matches it firmly. Size values are once, few and many counts, or a class for expanded clones, and some rows have none.

TRBJ1-5 | TRBV30 | . | . | TGTGCCTGGAGTGTAGGGGACAATCAGCCCCAGCATTTT | CAWSVGDNQPQHF
TRBJ1-2 | TRBV19 | . | . | TGTGCCAGTAGTGATGGGGCAGTAGTCTATGGCTACACCTTC | CASSDGAVVYGYTF
TRBJ1-2 | TRBV28 | TRBD1 | few | TGTGCCAGCAAAGCTGGGGACAGCCGATTCTATGGCTACACCTTC | CASKAGDSRFYGYTF
TRBJ2-7 | TRBV10-3 | TRBD2 | . | TGTGCCATCAGTGAGTCTAGCAGGCCCCGTCCCCCTTTAGCGGGGTCATGGGGCTACGAGCAGTACTTC | CAISESSRPRPPLAGSWGYEQYF
TRBJ2-3 | TRBV7-2 | TRBD2 | . | TGTGCCAGCAGCTTACGACTAGCGGTGAGCACAGATACGCAGTATTTT | CASSLRLAVSTDTQYF
TRBJ2-2 | TRBV27 | . | . | TGTGCCAGCAGCCAATTCACCGGGGAGCTGTTTTTT | CASSQFTGELFF
TRBJ2-7 | TRBV5-4 | . | . | TGTGCCAGCAGTCCCGGACACGGCTCCTACGAGCAGTACTTC | CASSPGHGSYEQYF
TRBJ1-2 | TRBV5-1 | TRBD1 | . | TGCGCCAGCAGCTTGTCCCCCGGACAGGGCCATAACTATGGCTACACCTTC | CASSLSPGQGHNYGYTF
TRBJ1-1 | TRBV21-1 | . | . | TGTGCCAGCAGCAAAGAGTCGGTTAGGGACAGACACACTGAAGCTTTCTTT | CASSKESVRDRHTEAFF
TRBJ2-7 | TRBV5-4 | TRBD2 | . | TGTGCCAGCAGTTTGCCGGGACTAGCAGAAAGTAACTACGAGCAGTACTTC | CASSLPGLAESNYEQYF
TRBJ2-2 | TRBV28 | . | . | TGTGCCAGCAAGGGCGGATTCCGGGGCACCGGGGAGCTGTTTTTT | CASKGGFRGTGELFF
TRBJ1-4 | TRBV6-6 | . | . | TGTGCCAGCAGTTACCGGGAGGTCCCAAATGAAAAACTGTTTTTT | CASSYREVPNEKLFF
TRBJ2-3 | TRBV4-2 | TRBD2 | . | TGTGCCAGCAGACCGGGACTAGCGGACCTATCGTCGGATACGCAGTATTTT | CASRPGLADLSSDTQYF
TRBJ2-1 | TRBV7-9 | TRBD1 | . | TGTGCCAGCAGCGGGACAGGCGGTAATGAGCAGTTCTTC | CASSGTGGNEQFF
TRBJ2-5 | TRBV9 | TRBD2 | . | TGTGCCAGCAGCCCCGGGACTAGGGAGACCCAGTACTTC | CASSPGTRETQYF
TRBJ1-2 | TRBV29-1 | TRBD1 | . | TGCAGCGTTGAAACAGGGGGCGCTGGCTACACCTTC | CSVETGGAGYTF
TRBJ2-1 | TRBV15 | . | few | TGTGCCACCAGCCCTGACTCCTCTGAGCAGTTCTTC | CATSPDSSEQFF
TRBJ2-7 | TRBV6-5 | . | . | TGTGCCAGCAGTTTTAGAGGAGACTACGAGCAGTACTTC | CASSFRGDYEQYF
TRBJ2-2 | TRBV6-5 | . | . | TGTGCCAGCCGTGAGAAATTGAACACCGGGGAGCTGTTTTTT | CASREKLNTGELFF
TRBJ2-6 | TRBV5-1 | TRBD1 | . | TGCGCCAGCAGCACCAAACAGGGGCCTGGGGCCAACGTCCTGACTTTC | CASSTKQGPGANVLTF
TRBJ2-5 | TRBV7-2 | . | . | TGTGCCAGCAGCTTAGCGGGAGTGACGACCCAGTACTTC | CASSLAGVTTQYF
TRBJ2-7 | TRBV4-1 | . | . | TGCGCCAGCAGCCAAGTTTCAGACTACGAGCAGTACTTC | CASSQVSDYEQYF
TRBJ2-4 | TRBV5-6 | . | . | TGTGCCAGCATCCCAGATCTAGCCAAAAACATTCAGTACTTC | CASIPDLAKNIQYF
TRBJ2-1 | TRBV9 | TRBD2 | . | TGTGCCAGCAGCCTTGAGCTAGCGGGAGCTGGGAATGAGCAGTTCTTC | CASSLELAGAGNEQFF
TRBJ1-2 | TRBV4-1 | TRBD1 | once | TGCGCCAGCAGCCCGCGGGACAGGGGCCGAACTAACTATGGCTACACCTTC | CASSPRDRGRTNYGYTF
TRBJ2-1 | TRBV5-1 | TRBD1 | . | TGCGCCAGCAGCCCCGGGACAGCCAATGAGCAGTTCTTC | CASSPGTANEQFF
TRBJ2-2 | TRBV25-1 | TRBD2 | . | TGTGCCAGCGAGGGACTAACGAACACCGGGGAGCTGTTTTTT | CASEGLTNTGELFF
TRBJ2-7 | TRBV15 | TRBD2 | . | TGTGCCACCAGCAGAGCGGGAGGGTTCGTAAAGGCCTACGAGCAGTACTTC | CATSRAGGFVKAYEQYF
TRBJ2-1 | TRBV4-1 | TRBD1 | . | TGCGCCAGCAGCCAAGTAATACAGGGGGGACGGGGTGAGCAGTTCTTC | CASSQVIQGGRGEQFF
TRBJ2-1 | TRBV29-1 | . | once | TGCAGCGTTGAACCACACCCCAATGAGCAGTTCTTC | CSVEPHPNEQFF
TRBJ2-1 | TRBV2 | . | . | TGTGCCAGCAGTGTTCAGGACAGCTCCTACAATGAGCAGTTCTTC | CASSVQDSSYNEQFF